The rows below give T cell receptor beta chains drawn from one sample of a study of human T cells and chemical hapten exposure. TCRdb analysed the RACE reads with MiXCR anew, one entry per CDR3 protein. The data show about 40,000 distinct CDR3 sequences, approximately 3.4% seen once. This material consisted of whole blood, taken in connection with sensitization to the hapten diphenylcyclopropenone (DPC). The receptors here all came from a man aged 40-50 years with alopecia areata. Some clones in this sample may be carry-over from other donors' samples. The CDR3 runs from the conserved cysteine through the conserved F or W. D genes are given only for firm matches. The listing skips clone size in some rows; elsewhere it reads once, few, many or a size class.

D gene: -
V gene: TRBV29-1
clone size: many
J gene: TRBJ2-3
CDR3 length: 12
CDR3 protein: CSVDRATDTQYF
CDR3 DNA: TGCAGCGTTGACAGGGCCACAGATACGCAGTATTTT

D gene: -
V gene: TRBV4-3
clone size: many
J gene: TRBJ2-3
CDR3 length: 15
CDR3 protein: CASSQDKEGTDTQYF
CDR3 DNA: TGCGCCAGCAGCCAAGACAAGGAGGGGACAGATACGCAGTATTTT

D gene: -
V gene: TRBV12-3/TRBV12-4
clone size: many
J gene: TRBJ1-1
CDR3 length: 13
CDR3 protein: CASSLATGTEAFF
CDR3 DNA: TGTGCCAGCAGTTTGGCCACAGGCACTGAAGCTTTCTTT

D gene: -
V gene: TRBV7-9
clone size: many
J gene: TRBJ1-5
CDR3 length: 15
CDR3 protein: CASSPFPGSNQPQHF
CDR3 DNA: TGTGCCAGCAGCCCTTTCCCGGGGAGCAATCAGCCCCAGCATTTT

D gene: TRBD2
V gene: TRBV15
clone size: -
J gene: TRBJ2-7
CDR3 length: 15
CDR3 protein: CATSSFKGTSNEQYF
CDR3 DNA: TGTGCCACCAGCAGCTTCAAGGGGACTAGCAACGAGCAGTACTTC

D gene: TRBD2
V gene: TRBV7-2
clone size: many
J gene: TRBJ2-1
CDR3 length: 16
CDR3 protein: CASSRSRLADNNEQFF
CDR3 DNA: TGTGCCAGCAGTAGGAGCCGACTAGCGGATAACAATGAGCAGTTCTTC

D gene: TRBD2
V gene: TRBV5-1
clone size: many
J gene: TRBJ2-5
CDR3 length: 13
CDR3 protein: CASRTSGQETQYF
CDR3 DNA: TGCGCCAGCAGGACTAGCGGCCAAGAGACCCAGTACTTC

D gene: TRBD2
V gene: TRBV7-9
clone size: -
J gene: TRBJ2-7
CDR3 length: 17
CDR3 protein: CASSLGTSGYSSYEQYF
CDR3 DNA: TGTGCCAGCAGCTTAGGGACTAGCGGGTATTCCTCCTACGAGCAGTACTTC

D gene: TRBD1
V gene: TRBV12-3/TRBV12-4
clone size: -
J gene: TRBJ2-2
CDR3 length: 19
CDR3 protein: CASSLALGRGQGAAGELFF
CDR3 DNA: TGTGCCAGCAGTTTAGCGTTAGGCCGGGGACAGGGGGCCGCCGGGGAGCTGTTTTTT

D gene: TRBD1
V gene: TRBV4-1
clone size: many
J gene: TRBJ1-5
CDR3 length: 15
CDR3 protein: CASSPRTGDRQPQHF
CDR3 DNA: TGCGCCAGCAGCCCCAGGACAGGGGACCGTCAGCCCCAGCATTTT

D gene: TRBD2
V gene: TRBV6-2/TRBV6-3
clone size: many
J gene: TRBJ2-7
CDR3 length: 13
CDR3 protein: CASKTSGSYEQYF
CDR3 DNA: TGTGCCAGCAAGACTAGCGGGAGTTACGAGCAGTACTTC

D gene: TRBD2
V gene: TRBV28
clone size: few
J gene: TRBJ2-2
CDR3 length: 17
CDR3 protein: CASSLYDGTGGNGELFF
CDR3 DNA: TGTGCCAGCAGTTTATACGACGGGACGGGAGGAAACGGGGAGCTGTTTTTT

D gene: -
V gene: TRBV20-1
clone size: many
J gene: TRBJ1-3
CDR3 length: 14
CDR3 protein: CSAGPAASGNTIYF
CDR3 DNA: TGCAGTGCTGGCCCTGCAGCCTCTGGAAACACCATATATTTT

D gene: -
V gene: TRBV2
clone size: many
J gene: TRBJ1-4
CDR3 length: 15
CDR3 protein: CASSGAGTPNEKLFF
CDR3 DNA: TGTGCCAGCAGTGGGGCCGGGACCCCAAATGAAAAACTGTTTTTT

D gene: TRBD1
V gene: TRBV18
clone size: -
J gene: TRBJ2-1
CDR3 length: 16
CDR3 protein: CASSPSAGGIYNEQFF
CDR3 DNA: TGTGCCAGCTCACCTTCCGCAGGGGGCATATACAATGAGCAGTTCTTC

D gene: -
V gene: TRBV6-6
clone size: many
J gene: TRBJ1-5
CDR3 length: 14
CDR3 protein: CASSLGRGNQPQHF
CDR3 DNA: TGTGCCAGCAGCCTTGGACGAGGCAATCAGCCCCAGCATTTT

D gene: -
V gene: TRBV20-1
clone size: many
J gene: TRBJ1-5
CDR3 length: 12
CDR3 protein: CSAYRENQPQHF
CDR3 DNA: TGCAGTGCTTACAGGGAGAATCAGCCCCAGCATTTT

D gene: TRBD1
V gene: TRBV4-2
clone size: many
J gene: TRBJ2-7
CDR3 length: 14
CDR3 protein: CASSQGQGTYEQYF
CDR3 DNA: TGTGCCAGCAGCCAAGGACAGGGGACCTACGAGCAGTACTTC

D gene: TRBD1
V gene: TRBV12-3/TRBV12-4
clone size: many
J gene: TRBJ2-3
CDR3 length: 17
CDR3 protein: CASSRRRDRAGTDTQYF
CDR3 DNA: TGTGCCAGCAGTCGACGGCGGGACAGGGCTGGCACAGATACGCAGTATTTT

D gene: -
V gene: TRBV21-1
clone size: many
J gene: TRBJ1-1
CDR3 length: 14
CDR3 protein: CASRLLNQNTEAFF
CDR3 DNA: TGTGCCAGCCGCCTGCTCAATCAGAACACTGAAGCTTTCTTT

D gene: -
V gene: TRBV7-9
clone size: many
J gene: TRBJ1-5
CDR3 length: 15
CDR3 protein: CASSLERQGDRPQHF
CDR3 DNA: TGTGCCAGCAGCTTAGAGCGGCAGGGAGATCGGCCCCAGCATTTT

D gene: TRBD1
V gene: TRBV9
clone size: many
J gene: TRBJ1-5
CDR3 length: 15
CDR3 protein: CASSPGTGRNQPQHF
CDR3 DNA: TGTGCCAGCAGCCCAGGGACAGGGCGGAATCAGCCCCAGCATTTT

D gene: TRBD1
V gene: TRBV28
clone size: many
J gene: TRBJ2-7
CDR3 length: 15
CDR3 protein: CASSLRDSPTYEQYF
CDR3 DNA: TGTGCCAGCAGTTTAAGGGACAGCCCTACCTACGAGCAGTACTTC

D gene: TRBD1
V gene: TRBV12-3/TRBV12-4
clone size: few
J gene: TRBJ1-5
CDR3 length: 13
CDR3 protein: CASKQTGDQPQHF
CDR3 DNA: TGTGCCAGCAAGCAGACAGGGGATCAGCCCCAGCATTTT

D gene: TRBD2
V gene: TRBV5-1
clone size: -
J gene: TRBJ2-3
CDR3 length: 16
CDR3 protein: CASSFSAGGSADTQYF
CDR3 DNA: TGCGCCAGCAGCTTTTCGGCGGGAGGAAGTGCAGATACGCAGTATTTT

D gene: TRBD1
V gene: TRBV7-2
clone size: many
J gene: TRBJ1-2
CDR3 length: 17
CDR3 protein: CASSSGGDRGLLGGYTF
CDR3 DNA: TGTGCCAGCAGCTCAGGAGGGGACAGGGGACTATTGGGAGGCTACACCTTC